The entry that follows covers one T cell receptor (beta chain) sequence. Using constant-segment primers, 5'RACE produced TCR alpha and TCR beta cDNA libraries carrying sample barcodes and UMIs. MiXCR, applied by TCRdb to the 5' RACE reads, yields one record per CDR3 protein. The repertoire has 200,000 or so distinct CDR3 sequences, around 17% of them found once; the top ten carry roughly 2.4%. The germline gives CDR1 KGHSH, CDR2 LQKENI. The length of the CDR3 is 14 residues. V trimming: 5 bases; J trimming: 5 bases; junction bases outside the gene matches: 5. This sample is drawn from a study of T-cell memory formation after mild COVID-19. As for the study in general: TCR clusters largely stayed donor specific.

The chain carries TRBV18 and TRBJ1-1; 10 bases are shared with TRBD1. What was sequenced was PBMCs or a T cell subset sorted from them (not recorded which). The TCR sequence derives from an adult woman who had mild COVID-19 (a few samples of this study predate the infection). Cell type and time point are not known. The CDR3 DNA reads as TGTGCCAGCTCAGCGGGACAGGGGAGAACTGAAGCTTTCTTT. This sequence encodes CASSAGQGRTEAFF.